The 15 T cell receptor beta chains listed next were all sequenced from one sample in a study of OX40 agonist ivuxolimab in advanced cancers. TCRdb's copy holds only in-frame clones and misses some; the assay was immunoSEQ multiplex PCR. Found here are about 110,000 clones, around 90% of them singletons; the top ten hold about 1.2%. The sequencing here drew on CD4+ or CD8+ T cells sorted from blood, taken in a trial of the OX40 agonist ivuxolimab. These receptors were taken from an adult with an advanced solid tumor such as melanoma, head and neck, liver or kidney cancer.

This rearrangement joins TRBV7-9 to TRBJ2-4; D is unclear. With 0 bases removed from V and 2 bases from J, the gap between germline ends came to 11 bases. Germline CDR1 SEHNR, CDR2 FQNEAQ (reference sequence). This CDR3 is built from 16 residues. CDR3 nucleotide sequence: TGTGCCAGCAGCTTAGCGCCTCAGGCTACCAAAAACATTCAGTACTTC. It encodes CASSLAPQATKNIQYF.

The CDR3 sequence is CASSVALNSYNEQFF. The CDR3 DNA sequence: TGTGCCAGCAGCGTCGCCTTGAACTCCTACAATGAGCAGTTCTTC. The rearrangement joins TRBV9 to TRBJ2-1; D remains ambiguous. The CDR3 is 15 amino acids. V was trimmed by 2 bases and J by 0 bases, leaving 9 bases between them. Germline assignment: CDR1 SGDLS and CDR2 YYNGEE.

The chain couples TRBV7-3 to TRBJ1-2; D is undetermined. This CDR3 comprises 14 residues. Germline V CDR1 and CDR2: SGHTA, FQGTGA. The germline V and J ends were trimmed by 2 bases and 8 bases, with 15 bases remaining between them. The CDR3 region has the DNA TGTGCCAGCAGCTTAGAAGGTTCACCATCGGGCTACACCTTC. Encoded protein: CASSLEGSPSGYTF.

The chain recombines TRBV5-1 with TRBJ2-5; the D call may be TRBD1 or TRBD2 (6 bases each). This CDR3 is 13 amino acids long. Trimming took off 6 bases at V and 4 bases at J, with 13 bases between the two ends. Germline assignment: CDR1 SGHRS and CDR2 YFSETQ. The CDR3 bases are TGCGCCAGCAACGGGGGCAGGGGAGAGACCCAGTACTTC. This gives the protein CASNGGRGETQYF.

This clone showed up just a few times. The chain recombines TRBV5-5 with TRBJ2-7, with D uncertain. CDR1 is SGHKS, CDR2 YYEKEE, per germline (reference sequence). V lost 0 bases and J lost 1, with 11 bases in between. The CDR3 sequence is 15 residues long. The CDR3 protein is CASSLVGVPSYEQYF. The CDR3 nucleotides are TGTGCCAGCAGCTTGGTTGGGGTTCCTTCCTACGAGCAGTACTTC. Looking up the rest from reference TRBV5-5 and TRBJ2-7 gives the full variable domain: DAGVTQSPTHLIKTRGQQVTLRCSPISGHKSVSWYQQVLGQGPQFIFQYYEKEERGRGNFPDRFSARQFPNYSSELNVNALLLGDSALYLCASSLVGVPSYEQYFGPGTRLTVT.

The CDR3 nucleotides are TGCGCCAGCAGCTCGGGACAAACGGGCTACACCTTC. Translating it yields CASSSGQTGYTF. The genes are TRBV5-1 and TRBJ1-2; D perhaps matches TRBD1 (6 bases). Trimming pared 3 bases from V and 8 bases from J, leaving 11 bases between. Germline CDR1 SGHRS, CDR2 YFSETQ. This CDR3 contains 12 residues. Full variable domain (missing parts from reference TRBV5-1 and TRBJ1-2): KAGVTQTPRYLIKTRGQQVTLSCSPISGHRSVSWYQQTPGQGLQFLFEYFSETQRNKGNFPGRFSGRQFSNSRSEMNVSTLELGDSALYLCASSSGQTGYTFGSGTRLTVV.

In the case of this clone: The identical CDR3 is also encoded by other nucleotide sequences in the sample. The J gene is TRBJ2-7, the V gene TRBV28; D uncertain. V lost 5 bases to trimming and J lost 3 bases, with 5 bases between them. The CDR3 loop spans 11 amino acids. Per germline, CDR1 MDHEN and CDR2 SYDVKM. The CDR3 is CASSLNYEQYF. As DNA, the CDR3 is TGTGCCAGCAGTCTTAACTACGAGCAGTACTTC.

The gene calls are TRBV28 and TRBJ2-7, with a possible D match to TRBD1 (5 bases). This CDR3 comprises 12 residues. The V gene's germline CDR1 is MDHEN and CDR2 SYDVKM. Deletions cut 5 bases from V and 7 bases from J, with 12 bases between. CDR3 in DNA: TGTGCCAGCAGTAGCCCTAACAGGGAGCAGTACTTC. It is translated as CASSSPNREQYF.

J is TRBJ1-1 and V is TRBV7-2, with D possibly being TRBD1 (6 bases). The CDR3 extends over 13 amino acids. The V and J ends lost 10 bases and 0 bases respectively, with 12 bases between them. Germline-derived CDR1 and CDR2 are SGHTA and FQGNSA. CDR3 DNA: TGTGCCACGGGGGGGCTCATGAACACTGAAGCTTTCTTT. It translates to CATGGLMNTEAFF.

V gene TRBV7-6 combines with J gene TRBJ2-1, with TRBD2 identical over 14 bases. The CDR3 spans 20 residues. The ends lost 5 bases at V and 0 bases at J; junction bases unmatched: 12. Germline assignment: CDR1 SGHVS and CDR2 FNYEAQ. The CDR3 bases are TGTGCCAGCAGCGGGGGGAGGGGACTAGCGGGAGAGACCTCCTACAATGAGCAGTTCTTC. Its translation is CASSGGRGLAGETSYNEQFF.

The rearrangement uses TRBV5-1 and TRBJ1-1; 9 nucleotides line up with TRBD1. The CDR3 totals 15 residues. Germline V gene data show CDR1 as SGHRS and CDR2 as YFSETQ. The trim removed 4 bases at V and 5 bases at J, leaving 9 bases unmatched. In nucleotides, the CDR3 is TGCGCCAGCAGCCCGGGACAGGGCTGGGGTACTGAAGCTTTCTTT. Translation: CASSPGQGWGTEAFF.

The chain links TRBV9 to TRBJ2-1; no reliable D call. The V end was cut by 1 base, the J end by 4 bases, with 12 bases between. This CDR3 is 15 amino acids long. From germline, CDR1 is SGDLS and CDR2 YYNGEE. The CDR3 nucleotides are TGTGCCAGCAGCGTATGGGAAAAAGGGTACAATGAGCAGTTCTTC. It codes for CASSVWEKGYNEQFF. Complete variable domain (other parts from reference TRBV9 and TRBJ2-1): DSGVTQTPKHLITATGQRVTLRCSPRSGDLSVYWYQQSLDQGLQFLIQYYNGEERAKGNILERFSAQQFPDLHSELNLSSLELGDSALYFCASSVWEKGYNEQFFGPGTRLTVL.

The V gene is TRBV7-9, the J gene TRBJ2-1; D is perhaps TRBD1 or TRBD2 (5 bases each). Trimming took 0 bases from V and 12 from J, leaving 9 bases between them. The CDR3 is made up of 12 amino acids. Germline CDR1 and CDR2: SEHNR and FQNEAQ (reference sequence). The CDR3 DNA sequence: TGTGCCAGCAGCTTAGCGATGGGGGTGCAGTTCTTC. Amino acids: CASSLAMGVQFF.

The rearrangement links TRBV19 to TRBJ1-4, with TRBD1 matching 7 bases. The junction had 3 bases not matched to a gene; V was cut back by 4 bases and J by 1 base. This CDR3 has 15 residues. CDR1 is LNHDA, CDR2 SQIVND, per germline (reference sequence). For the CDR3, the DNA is TGTGCCAGTAGTACCTGGACAGGAACTAATGAAAAACTGTTTTTT. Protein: CASSTWTGTNEKLFF. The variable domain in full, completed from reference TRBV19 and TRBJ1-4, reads DGGITQSPKYLFRKEGQNVTLSCEQNLNHDAMYWYRQDPGQGLRLIYYSQIVNDFQKGDIAEGYSVSREKKESFPLTVTSAQKNPTAFYLCASSTWTGTNEKLFFGSGTQLSVL.

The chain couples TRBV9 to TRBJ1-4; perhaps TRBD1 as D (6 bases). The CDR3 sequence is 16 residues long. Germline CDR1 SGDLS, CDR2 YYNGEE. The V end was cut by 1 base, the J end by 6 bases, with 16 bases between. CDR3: CASSVSTGSLDEKLFF. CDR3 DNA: TGTGCCAGCAGCGTAAGTACAGGGTCCTTGGATGAAAAACTGTTTTTT. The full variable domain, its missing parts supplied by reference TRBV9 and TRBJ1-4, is DSGVTQTPKHLITATGQRVTLRCSPRSGDLSVYWYQQSLDQGLQFLIQYYNGEERAKGNILERFSAQQFPDLHSELNLSSLELGDSALYFCASSVSTGSLDEKLFFGSGTQLSVL.